Shown below are 15 T cell receptor beta chains from a single sample sequenced in a study of regulatory T cells in long-lasting Graves disease. CDR3-region Arm-PCR and iRepertoire HTBI primers produced the TCR beta libraries. TCRdb re-analysed the multiplex PCR reads in MiXCR, keeping a single row per CDR3 protein. The data show roughly 500,000 distinct CDR3 sequences, about 14% seen once. Noted time point: newly diagnosed GD, antithyroid drugs for less than 3 months. TCR sequences were obtained from RNA taken from PBMCs. The same data also contributed to another study, on T cells in Graves' hyperthyroidism and ophthalmopathy.

The specimen comprised peripheral blood mononuclear cells (PBMCs), sampled at new diagnosis, from a patient treated with antithyroid drugs. These receptors all come from a woman aged 45-59 years with Graves disease.

V gene TRBV5-1 combines with J gene TRBJ1-2; TRBD1 aligns across 7 bases. The CDR3 has 16 amino acids. CDR1 is SGHRS, CDR2 YFSETQ, per germline. Trimming cost V 3 bases and J 2 bases; bases outside gene matches: 10. The CDR3 region is CASSSTSGTANYGYTF. The CDR3 coding sequence is TGCGCCAGCAGCTCAACCTCCGGGACAGCCAACTATGGCTACACCTTC.

This clonotype has just a few counts. V gene TRBV11-3 combines with J gene TRBJ2-3; D possibly matches TRBD1 or TRBD2 (5 bases each). Germline CDR1 is SGHNT and CDR2 is YENEEA. V gave up 9 bases and J gave up 6 bases, with 13 bases separating them. This CDR3 has 12 residues. The CDR3 loop reads CARDRDGDTQYF. CDR3 in DNA: TGTGCCAGAGACCGGGACGGCGATACGCAGTATTTT.

This clonotype has a count of ten or more. The chain couples TRBV11-2 to TRBJ1-4, with 10 bases lining up with TRBD1. The CDR3 loop spans 14 amino acids. V lost 5 bases to trimming and J lost 7 bases; unmatched junction nucleotides: 4. Germline assignment: CDR1 SGHAT and CDR2 FQNNGV. The CDR3 sequence is CASSRDRGPEKLFF. CDR3 DNA sequence: TGTGCCAGCAGCCGGGACAGGGGCCCTGAAAAACTGTTTTTT.

As regards this clonotype: This sequence may be a read error, since a much larger clone differs from it by one base. J is TRBJ2-3 and V is TRBV6-1; the D gene is possibly TRBD1 (5 bases). Germline V gene lookup returns CDR1 MNHNS and CDR2 SASEGT. Trimming removed 2 bases from V and 4 bases from J, with 10 bases in between. There are 14 residues in the CDR3. CDR3 nucleotides: TGTGCCAGCAGTGAACAGGGCAGGGCAGATACGCAGTATTTT. The encoded protein is CASSEQGRADTQYF.

This clonotype was found many times. This chain uses TRBV7-9 with TRBJ2-5; a possible D gene is TRBD2 (5 bases). V shed 3 bases and J shed 4 bases, with 15 bases lying between them. The V gene's germline CDR1 is SEHNR and CDR2 FQNEAQ (reference sequence). This CDR3 comprises 15 residues. CDR3 amino acids: CASSLYLVGRETQYF. CDR3 sequence (DNA): TGTGCCAGCAGCTTGTACCTAGTGGGGAGAGAGACCCAGTACTTC. Full variable domain (rest looked up from reference TRBV7-9 and TRBJ2-5): DTGVSQNPRHKITKRGQNVTFRCDPISEHNRLYWYRQTLGQGPEFLTYFQNEAQLEKSRLLSDRFSAERPKGSFSTLEIQRTEQGDSAMYLCASSLYLVGRETQYFGPGTRLLVL.

This clonotype was recorded a few times. The chain joins TRBV5-8 to TRBJ1-4; D remains ambiguous. The CDR3 is made up of 15 amino acids. The V gene lost 0 bases and the J gene lost 3 bases, with 9 bases spanning the gap. Germline V CDR1 and CDR2: SGHTS, YDEGEE. The CDR3 reads CASSLVGPANEKLFF. The CDR3 DNA reads TGTGCCAGCAGCTTGGTAGGACCAGCTAATGAAAAACTGTTTTTT.

The table lists this clonotype with a few counts. J is TRBJ1-4 and V is TRBV5-1; tentatively, D is TRBD1 (5 bases). Germline-derived CDR1 and CDR2 are SGHRS and YFSETQ. The CDR3 has 17 amino acids. V was cut by 0 bases and J by 5 bases, with 17 bases left in between. The CDR3 here is CASSLGVSGTSNEKLFF. The DNA for the CDR3 is TGCGCCAGCAGCTTGGGCGTGTCGGGGACCTCGAATGAAAAACTGTTTTTT.

This clonotype was seen many times. This chain connects TRBV5-5 to TRBJ1-4; tentatively, D is TRBD1 (5 bases). CDR3 length: 14 residues. Germline-derived CDR1 and CDR2 are SGHKS and YYEKEE (reference sequence). V was pared by 5 bases and J by 8 bases, with 16 bases between. This CDR3 reads CASSVGTLGEKLFF. As DNA, the CDR3 is TGTGCCAGCAGTGTCGGGACGCTCGGGGAAAAACTGTTTTTT.

This clonotype was observed at least ten times. The J gene is TRBJ1-1, the V gene TRBV19; TRBD1 agrees at 8 bases. CDR1 is LNHDA, CDR2 SQIVND, per germline (reference sequence). Trimming took 7 bases from V and 4 from J; bases not matched to a gene: 14. The CDR3 extends over 16 amino acids. The DNA of the CDR3 is TGTGCCAGTACGAGGGGACGGACAGGGTGGAGCACTGAAGCTTTCTTT. It yields the protein CASTRGRTGWSTEAFF.

There are a few counts of this clonotype. This rearrangement joins TRBV7-3 to TRBJ2-1; TRBD2 matches 10 bases. V trimming: 5 bases; J trimming: 1 base; junction bases outside the gene matches: 8. There are 17 residues in the CDR3. CDR1 is SGHTA and CDR2 is FQGTGA in the germline V gene. The CDR3 spells CASSRGTSENSYNEQFF. The CDR3 region has the DNA TGTGCCAGCAGCCGCGGGACTAGCGAGAATTCCTACAATGAGCAGTTCTTC.

This clonotype was seen repeatedly, ten times or more. The rearrangement links TRBV2 to TRBJ2-7; D gene unclear. Deletions cut 6 bases from V and 2 bases from J, with 11 bases between. Per the germline V gene, CDR1 is SNHLY and CDR2 is FYNNEI. The CDR3 totals 13 residues. The CDR3 DNA follows: TGTGCCAGCAGCGCCGTAGAGACCTACGAGCAGTACTTC. This codes for CASSAVETYEQYF.

This clonotype was counted at least ten times. The chain is built from TRBV29-1 and TRBJ2-1, with 11 bases that match TRBD2. CDR3 length: 15 residues. CDR1 SQVTM and CDR2 ANQGSEA come from the germline V gene. V shed 6 bases, J shed 0 bases, and the junction held 4 bases outside the gene matches. CDR3 DNA: TGCAGCGTCCAAGGGACTAGCGGCTCCTACAATGAGCAGTTCTTC. Translated, it gives CSVQGTSGSYNEQFF.

Ten or more counts support this clonotype. The CDR3 loop reads CASSRDRLSYNEQFF. The CDR3 region has the DNA TGTGCCAGCAGTCGGGACAGGCTTTCCTACAATGAGCAGTTCTTC. The chain has TRBV28 and TRBJ2-1; TRBD1 aligns across 8 bases. Germline loops: CDR1 MDHEN, CDR2 SYDVKM. CDR3 length equals 15 residues. The V and J ends lost 5 bases and 1 base, in that order; junction bases with no gene match: 4.

V is TRBV29-1 and J is TRBJ1-2; 10 nucleotides match TRBD1. The CDR3 sequence is 16 residues long. Losses at the gene ends were 5 bases for V and 2 bases for J; bases not matched to a gene: 11. Germline V gene lookup returns CDR1 SQVTM and CDR2 ANQGSEA. The CDR3 region is CSVPEWGTGENYGYTF. The CDR3 nucleotides read TGCAGCGTTCCAGAGTGGGGGACAGGGGAAAACTATGGCTACACCTTC.

In this sample, this clonotype turned up many times. The chain is built from TRBV6-2 or TRBV6-3 and TRBJ1-2; TRBD1 is a possible D gene (5 bases). The germline V and J ends were trimmed by 5 bases and 3 bases, with 19 bases remaining between them. CDR3 length equals 16 residues. The germline V gene encodes CDR1 MNHEY and CDR2 SVGEGT. CDR3 residues: CASSERKRTTYYGYTF. In DNA, the CDR3 is TGTGCCAGCAGTGAAAGGAAGAGGACAACGTACTATGGCTACACCTTC.